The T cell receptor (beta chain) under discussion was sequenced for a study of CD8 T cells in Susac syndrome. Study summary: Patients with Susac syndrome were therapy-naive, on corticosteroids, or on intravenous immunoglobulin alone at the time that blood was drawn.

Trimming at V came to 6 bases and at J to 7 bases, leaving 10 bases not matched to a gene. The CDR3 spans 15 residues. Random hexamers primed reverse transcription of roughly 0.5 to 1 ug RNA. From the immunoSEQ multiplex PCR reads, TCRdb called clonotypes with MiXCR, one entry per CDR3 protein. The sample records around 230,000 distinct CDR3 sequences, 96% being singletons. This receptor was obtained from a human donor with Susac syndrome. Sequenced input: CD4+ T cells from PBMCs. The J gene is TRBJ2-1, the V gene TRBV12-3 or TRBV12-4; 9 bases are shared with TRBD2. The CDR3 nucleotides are TGTGCCAGCAGCCGCGGGACTAGCCGCCCAAATGAGCAGTTCTTC. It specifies CASSRGTSRPNEQFF.